This is a list of T cell receptor beta chains from one sample in a study of blood T cell repertoires in COVID-19. The data were produced by immunoSEQ multiplex PCR, yet TCRdb's version contains in-frame clones alone and is incomplete. The sample yields just under 60,000 clones, around 88% seen once. The sequenced sample consisted of peripheral blood. The receptors derive from a man between 60 and 75 years old with acute or convalescent COVID-19. Both conserved end residues are part of each CDR3. A D gene is named only where the DNA matches it firmly. Clone size is stated in some rows and not others, as once, few, many or a class when expanded.

>TRBJ1-1|.|TRBV9|.
TGTGCCAGCAGACCCACGGGGGCTGAAGCTTTCTTT
CASRPTGAEAFF
>TRBJ1-5|.|TRBV7-2|.
TGTGCCAGCAGCTTTCAGGGAGGTCAGCCCCAGCATTTT
CASSFQGGQPQHF
>TRBJ2-5|.|TRBV18|.
TGTGCCAGCTCATCCAGAGACGGAGGAGAGACCCAGTACTTC
CASSSRDGGETQYF
>TRBJ2-7|TRBD2|TRBV5-1|.
TGCGCCAGCAGCTTCGGGGGGACCCCCTACGAGCAGTACTTC
CASSFGGTPYEQYF
>TRBJ2-7|.|TRBV6-5|.
TGTGCCAGCAGCCACCCCGGAGGGACCGAGCAGTACTTC
CASSHPGGTEQYF
>TRBJ2-1|.|TRBV3-1/TRBV3-2|.
TGTGCCAGCAGTCCAGCGGCCGGGACTCCACTTGACAATGAGCAGTTCTTC
CASSPAAGTPLDNEQFF
>TRBJ1-2|TRBD1|TRBV3-1/TRBV3-2|.
TGTGCCAGCAGCCTACAGGGGGCGCATAGCTATGGCTACACCTTC
CASSLQGAHSYGYTF
>TRBJ2-1|TRBD2|TRBV5-1|once
TGCGCCAGCAGCCCCCGTAGTAGCGGGAGGGCGGTTGAGCAGTTCTTC
CASSPRSSGRAVEQFF
>TRBJ2-7|.|TRBV7-9|.
TGTGCCAGCAGCTTAGCGCGGGCTAGCACCTACGAGCAGTACTTC
CASSLARASTYEQYF
>TRBJ1-2|.|TRBV28|.
TGTGCCAGCAGTTGGACAGACTATGGCTACACCTTC
CASSWTDYGYTF
>TRBJ1-4|.|TRBV5-1|once
TGCGCCAGCAGCTCCACGGGGCAGGGGTCTAATGAAAAACTGTTTTTT
CASSSTGQGSNEKLFF
>TRBJ2-2|.|TRBV7-6|.
TGTGCCAGCAGCTTAGACAGGTGGAACACCGGGGAGCTGTTTTTT
CASSLDRWNTGELFF
>TRBJ1-1|TRBD1|TRBV18|.
TGTGCCAGCTCACCCCAGGGGGCTGGGACTGAAGCTTTCTTT
CASSPQGAGTEAFF
>TRBJ2-5|.|TRBV12-3/TRBV12-4|.
TGTGCCAGCAGTTCACTAGAGACCCAGTACTTC
CASSSLETQYF
>TRBJ2-2|.|TRBV18|.
TGTGCCAGCTCACCACCCTCGGGCACCGGGGAGCTGTTTTTT
CASSPPSGTGELFF
>TRBJ2-1|.|TRBV2|once
TGTGCCAGCAGTGAGACCAGGGGAAATGAGCAGTTCTTC
CASSETRGNEQFF
>TRBJ2-1|TRBD2|TRBV7-2|.
TGTGCCAGCAGTCCAGCGGGGAACCCTCATGAGCAGTTCTTC
CASSPAGNPHEQFF
>TRBJ2-1|TRBD2|TRBV5-4|.
TGTGCCAGCAGCTTGGGGGGTAGCGGGAGGCGCACCTACAATGAGCAGTTCTTC
CASSLGGSGRRTYNEQFF
>TRBJ1-3|.|TRBV4-1|.
TGCGCCAGCAGCCAAGCGGGGGGGCAAGGAAACACCATATATTTT
CASSQAGGQGNTIYF
>TRBJ1-1|TRBD1|TRBV30|.
TGTGCCTGGGGAGGGGGCCCAGAAGCTTTCTTT
CAWGGGPEAFF
>TRBJ1-2|.|TRBV14|.
TGTGCCAGCAGCCAATACGGCGGGGCGCGTATGAAAGGCTACACCTTC
CASSQYGGARMKGYTF
>TRBJ2-1|.|TRBV25-1|.
TGTGCCAGCAGAAAGGACAGCTACAATGAGCAGTTCTTC
CASRKDSYNEQFF
>TRBJ1-1|TRBD1|TRBV5-1|.
TGCGCCAGCAGCTTCTTGGGACAGGGAAGCACTGAAGCTTTCTTT
CASSFLGQGSTEAFF
>TRBJ1-4|.|TRBV30|.
TGTGCCTGGAGCGTAACGACAGGCGAAAAACTGTTTTTT
CAWSVTTGEKLFF
>TRBJ1-4|TRBD1|TRBV5-1|.
TGCGCCAGCAGCTTGGCTTCAGGGGGCCGTGAAAAACTGTTTTTT
CASSLASGGREKLFF
>TRBJ2-2|TRBD2|TRBV7-3|.
TGTGCCAGCAGCTTAACTAGCGGGGCGAACACCGGGGAGCTGTTTTTT
CASSLTSGANTGELFF
>TRBJ2-1|TRBD2|TRBV19|.
TGTGCCAGTAGTGCCAAGACTAGCCAGGATGAGCAGTTCTTC
CASSAKTSQDEQFF
>TRBJ1-5|.|TRBV6-5|.
TGTGCCAGCAGTTACTCGACGGGTCAGCCCCAGCATTTT
CASSYSTGQPQHF
>TRBJ2-7|TRBD2|TRBV27|.
TGTGCCAGCATCAAAAGCTGGCTAGCGGGAAGTGGAGAGCAGTACTTC
CASIKSWLAGSGEQYF
>TRBJ1-1|.|TRBV6-5|.
TGTGCCAGCAGTTACCTTGGGCACACTGAAGCTTTCTTT
CASSYLGHTEAFF
>TRBJ1-4|.|TRBV5-1|.
TGCGCCAGCTCCCTCACCCAGGGTTTTAATGAAAAACTGTTTTTT
CASSLTQGFNEKLFF